A selection of T cell receptor beta chains follows, all from one sample in a study of patients and donors after allogeneic stem cell transplantation. TCRdb recomputed calls from the RT-PCR reads with MiXCR, one row per CDR3 protein. The table has 800,000 to 1,000,000 distinct CDR3 sequences, more than 15% seen once. Sequenced input: blood, either unsorted or a sorted T cell fraction (not recorded which). All receptors come from a human donor who was either an allogeneic HSCT recipient or a stem cell or donor lymphocyte infusion donor (not recorded which). It is not recorded whose cells these are; they may come from a transplant donor. Both conserved end residues are part of each CDR3. Fields, in order: D gene, V gene, CDR3 length, clone size, J gene, CDR3 protein, CDR3 DNA. A D gene is named only where the DNA matches it firmly. Clone size appears in some rows only: once, few, many, or a class for an expanded clone.

NA,TRBV29-1,11,NA,TRBJ2-7,CSVEVGYEQYF,TGCAGCGTTGAAGTGGGGTACGAGCAGTACTTC
NA,TRBV18,14,NA,TRBJ1-5,CASSRDPEDQPQHF,TGTGCCAGCTCAAGGGACCCTGAGGATCAGCCCCAGCATTTT
TRBD2,TRBV12-3/TRBV12-4,13,NA,TRBJ2-2,CASSFREGGELFF,TGTGCCAGCAGTTTCAGGGAGGGCGGGGAGCTGTTTTTT
TRBD2,TRBV28,17,once,TRBJ2-1,CASSLSEWAGGDNEQFF,TGTGCCAGCAGTTTAAGTGAGTGGGCGGGGGGGGACAATGAGCAGTTCTTC
NA,TRBV5-1,16,few,TRBJ2-3,CASSHRSGGGTDTQYF,TGCGCCAGCAGCCACCGGTCGGGGGGCGGAACAGATACGCAGTATTTT
NA,TRBV12-3/TRBV12-4,13,NA,TRBJ1-5,CASSSKRDQPQHF,TGTGCCAGCAGCTCCAAAAGGGATCAGCCCCAGCATTTT
TRBD1,TRBV11-2,14,few,TRBJ2-7,CASSEDRVSYEQYF,TGTGCCAGCAGCGAGGACAGGGTTTCTTACGAGCAGTACTTC
TRBD2,TRBV5-1,20,NA,TRBJ2-2,CASSGRLAGGPQTNTGELFF,TGCGCCAGCAGCGGCCGACTAGCGGGGGGCCCTCAAACGAACACCGGGGAGCTGTTTTTT
TRBD1,TRBV6-1,13,few,TRBJ2-1,CASSVDRVAYQFF,TGTGCCAGCAGTGTTGACAGGGTTGCTTATCAGTTCTTC
NA,TRBV7-2,15,NA,TRBJ1-2,CASSPQRLGSRGYTF,TGTGCCAGCAGCCCCCAAAGGCTGGGCAGTCGTGGCTACACCTTC
NA,TRBV7-2,13,many,TRBJ1-1,CASSSGLDTEAFF,TGTGCCAGCAGCTCGGGACTGGACACTGAAGCTTTCTTT
NA,TRBV15,14,NA,TRBJ1-5,CATSPRDWNQPQHF,TGTGCCACCAGCCCTCGGGACTGGAATCAGCCCCAGCATTTT
TRBD2,TRBV9,16,few,TRBJ2-6,CASSPGLGPGANVLTF,TGTGCCAGCAGCCCAGGACTAGGCCCTGGGGCCAACGTCCTGACTTTC
TRBD2,TRBV12-3/TRBV12-4,14,NA,TRBJ2-2,CASRIAGEPGELFF,TGTGCCAGCAGGATAGCGGGAGAGCCCGGGGAGCTGTTTTTT
NA,TRBV5-6,11,few,TRBJ2-2,CASRRLGELFF,TGTGCCAGCAGGCGGCTGGGGGAGCTGTTTTTT
TRBD1,TRBV20-1,15,few,TRBJ2-1,CSARTPRTGINEQFF,TGCAGTGCTAGGACCCCCCGGACAGGGATAAATGAGCAGTTCTTC
TRBD2,TRBV11-2,18,few,TRBJ2-5,CASSSGLAGSPAVETQYF,TGTGCCAGCAGCTCAGGACTAGCGGGGTCCCCAGCGGTAGAGACCCAGTACTTC